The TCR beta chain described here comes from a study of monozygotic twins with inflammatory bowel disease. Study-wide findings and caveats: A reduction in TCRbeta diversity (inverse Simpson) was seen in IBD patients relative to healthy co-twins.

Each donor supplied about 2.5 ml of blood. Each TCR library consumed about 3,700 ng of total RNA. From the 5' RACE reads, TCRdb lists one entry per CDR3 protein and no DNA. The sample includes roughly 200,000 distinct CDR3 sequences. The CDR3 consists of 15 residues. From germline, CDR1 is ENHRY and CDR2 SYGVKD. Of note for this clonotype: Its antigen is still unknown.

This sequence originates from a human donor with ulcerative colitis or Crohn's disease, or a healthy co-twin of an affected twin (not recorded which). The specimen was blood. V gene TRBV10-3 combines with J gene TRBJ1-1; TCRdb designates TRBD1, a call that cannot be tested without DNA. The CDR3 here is CAISDLVRGNTEAFF.